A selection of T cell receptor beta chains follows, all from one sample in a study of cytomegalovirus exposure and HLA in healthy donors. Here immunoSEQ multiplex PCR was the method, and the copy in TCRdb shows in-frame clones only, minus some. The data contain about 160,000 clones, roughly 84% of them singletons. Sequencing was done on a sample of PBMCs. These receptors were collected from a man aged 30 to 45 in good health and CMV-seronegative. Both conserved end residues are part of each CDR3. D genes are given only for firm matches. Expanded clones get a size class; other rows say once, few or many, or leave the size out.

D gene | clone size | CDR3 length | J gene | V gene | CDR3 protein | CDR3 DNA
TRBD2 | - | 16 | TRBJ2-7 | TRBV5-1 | CASSPPHGGGWDEQYF | TGCGCCAGCAGCCCCCCCCACGGGGGGGGATGGGACGAGCAGTACTTC
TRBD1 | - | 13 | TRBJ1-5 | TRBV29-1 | CSARTGGDQPQHF | TGCAGCGCTCGGACAGGGGGTGATCAGCCCCAGCATTTT
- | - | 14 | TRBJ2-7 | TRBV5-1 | CASSLDPLAGEQYF | TGCGCCAGCAGCTTGGATCCGCTAGCTGGCGAGCAGTACTTC
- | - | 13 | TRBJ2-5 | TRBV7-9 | CASSSRAQETQYF | TGTGCCAGCAGCTCCAGGGCGCAAGAGACCCAGTACTTC
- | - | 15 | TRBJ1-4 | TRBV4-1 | CASSQERDSGEKLFF | TGCGCCAGCAGCCAAGAAAGGGATAGCGGTGAAAAACTGTTTTTT
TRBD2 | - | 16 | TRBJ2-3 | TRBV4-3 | CASSQEGGSNGDTQYF | TGCGCCAGCAGCCAAGAGGGCGGGAGTAACGGAGATACGCAGTATTTT
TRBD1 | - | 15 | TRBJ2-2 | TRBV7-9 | CASSPRQGDTGELFF | TGTGCCAGCAGCCCTCGACAGGGGGACACCGGGGAGCTGTTTTTT
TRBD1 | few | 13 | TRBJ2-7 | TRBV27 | CASSLLGQGIPYF | TGTGCCAGCAGTTTATTGGGACAGGGGATTCCCTATTTC
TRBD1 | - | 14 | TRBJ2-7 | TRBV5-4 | CASSFRDRASEQYF | TGTGCCAGCAGCTTCCGGGACAGGGCCTCAGAGCAGTACTTC
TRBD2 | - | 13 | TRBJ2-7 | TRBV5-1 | CASSLGGGSEQYF | TGCGCCAGCAGCTTGGGGGGGGGAAGCGAGCAGTACTTC
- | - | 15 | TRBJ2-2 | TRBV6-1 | CASSSGLLNTGELFF | TGTGCCAGCAGTTCGGGACTTTTGAACACCGGGGAGCTGTTTTTT
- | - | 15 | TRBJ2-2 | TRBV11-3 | CASSTSQGMAGELFF | TGTGCCAGCAGCACCTCACAGGGTATGGCCGGGGAGCTGTTTTTT
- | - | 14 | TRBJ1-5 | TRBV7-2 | CASSPGVGDQPQHF | TGTGCCAGCAGTCCAGGGGTCGGGGATCAGCCCCAGCATTTT
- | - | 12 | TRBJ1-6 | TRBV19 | CASSPRSSPLHF | TGTGCCAGTAGCCCAAGGAGTTCACCCCTCCACTTT
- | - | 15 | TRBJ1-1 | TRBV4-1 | CASSQGGGARFEAFF | TGCGCCAGCAGCCAAGGAGGCGGGGCCCGGTTTGAAGCTTTCTTT
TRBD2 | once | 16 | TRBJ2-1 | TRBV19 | CASSIGGGRSYNEQFF | TGTGCCAGTAGTATAGGGGGGGGACGCTCCTACAATGAGCAGTTCTTC
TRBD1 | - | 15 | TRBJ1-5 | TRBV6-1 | CASRTSGGSNQPQHF | TGTGCCAGCAGAACATCAGGGGGTTCCAATCAGCCCCAGCATTTT
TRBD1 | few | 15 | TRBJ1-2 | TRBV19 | CASRPGTGENYGYTF | TGTGCCAGTAGACCCGGGACAGGCGAAAACTATGGCTACACCTTC
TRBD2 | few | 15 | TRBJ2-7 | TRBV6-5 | CASRWSSGESYEQYF | TGTGCCAGCAGGTGGAGTAGCGGGGAATCCTACGAGCAGTACTTC
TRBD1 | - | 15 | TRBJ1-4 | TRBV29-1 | CSATGTGATNEKLFF | TGCAGCGCAACCGGGACAGGGGCAACTAATGAAAAACTGTTTTTT
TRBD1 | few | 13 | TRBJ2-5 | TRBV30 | CAFRDRDIETQYF | TGTGCCTTCCGGGACAGGGACATCGAGACCCAGTACTTC
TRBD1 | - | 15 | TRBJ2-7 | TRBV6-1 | CASRRTDRDTYEQYF | TGTGCCAGCAGAAGAACGGACAGGGATACCTACGAGCAGTACTTC
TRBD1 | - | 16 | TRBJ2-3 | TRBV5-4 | CASSLATGQSRDTQYF | TGTGCCAGCAGCTTGGCGACAGGGCAGAGTAGAGATACGCAGTATTTT
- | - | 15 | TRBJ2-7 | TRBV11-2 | CASSLGLAGGYEQYF | TGTGCCAGCAGCTTAGGGCTGGCAGGAGGCTACGAGCAGTACTTC
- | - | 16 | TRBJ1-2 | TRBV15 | CATSRDLAGVNYGYTF | TGTGCCACCAGCAGAGATTTGGCGGGGGTTAACTATGGCTACACCTTC
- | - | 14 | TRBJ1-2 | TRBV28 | CASSLSGRAYGYTF | TGTGCCAGCAGTTTATCTGGGAGGGCCTATGGCTACACCTTC
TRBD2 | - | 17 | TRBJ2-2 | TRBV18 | CASSPTLAGSNTGELFF | TGTGCCAGCTCACCAACCCTAGCGGGAAGTAACACCGGGGAGCTGTTTTTT
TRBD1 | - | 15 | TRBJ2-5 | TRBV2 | CASSGNRGGQETQYF | TGTGCCAGCAGTGGAAACAGGGGCGGACAAGAGACCCAGTACTTC
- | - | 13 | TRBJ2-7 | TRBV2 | CASSEQGRGEQYF | TGTGCCAGCAGTGAACAAGGTCGCGGCGAGCAGTACTTC
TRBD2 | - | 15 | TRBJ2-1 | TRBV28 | CASSLLAGFANEQFF | TGTGCCAGCAGTTTATTAGCGGGGTTCGCCAATGAGCAGTTCTTC
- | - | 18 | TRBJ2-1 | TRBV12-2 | CASRLEVGTSGSRDEQFF | TGTGCAAGTCGCTTAGAGGTCGGGACTAGCGGGAGTCGGGATGAGCAGTTCTTC
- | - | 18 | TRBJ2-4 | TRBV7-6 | CASSNRPQDLLAKNIQYF | TGTGCCAGCAGCAACAGACCACAGGACCTCCTAGCCAAAAACATTCAGTACTTC
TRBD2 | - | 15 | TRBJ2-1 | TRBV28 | CASSTGGGRYNEQFF | TGTGCCAGCAGTACGGGGGGGGGCCGGTACAATGAGCAGTTCTTC
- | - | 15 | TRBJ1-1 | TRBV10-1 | CASSAVQGWNTEAFF | TGCGCCAGCAGTGCCGTACAGGGCTGGAACACTGAAGCTTTCTTT
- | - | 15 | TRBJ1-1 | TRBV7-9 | CASSLRRMGYTEAFF | TGTGCCAGCAGCTTACGTAGGATGGGCTACACTGAAGCTTTCTTT
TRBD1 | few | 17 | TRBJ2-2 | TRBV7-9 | CASSLGRDSYEDGELFF | TGTGCCAGCAGCTTAGGTAGGGACAGCTACGAGGACGGGGAGCTGTTTTTT
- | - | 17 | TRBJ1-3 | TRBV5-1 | CASSHELQGFSGNTIYF | TGCGCCAGCAGCCACGAACTACAGGGTTTCTCTGGAAACACCATATATTTT
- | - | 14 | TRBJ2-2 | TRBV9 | CASSVEFELGELFF | TGTGCCAGCAGCGTAGAATTCGAGCTCGGGGAGCTGTTTTTT
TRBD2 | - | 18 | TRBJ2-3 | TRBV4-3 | CASSQRGSTSGTSDTQYF | TGCGCCAGCAGCCAAAGAGGGAGCACTAGCGGGACCTCAGATACGCAGTATTTT
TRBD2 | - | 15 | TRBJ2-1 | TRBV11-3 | CASSLGSSGRSEQFF | TGTGCCAGCAGCTTAGGGTCCAGCGGGAGAAGTGAGCAGTTCTTC
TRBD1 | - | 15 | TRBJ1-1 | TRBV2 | CASKRRQGVNTEAFF | TGTGCCAGCAAACGCCGACAGGGGGTTAACACTGAAGCTTTCTTT
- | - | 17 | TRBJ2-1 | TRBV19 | CASSTTRLSGEFIKEFF | TGTGCCAGTAGTACCACCCGACTGTCGGGAGAGTTCATAAAGGAGTTCTTC
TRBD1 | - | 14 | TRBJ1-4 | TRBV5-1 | CASSFRTGGEKLFF | TGCGCCAGCAGCTTCAGGACAGGTGGAGAAAAACTGTTTTTT
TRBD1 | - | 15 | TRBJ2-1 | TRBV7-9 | CASSFPGQGYNEQFF | TGTGCCAGCAGCTTCCCGGGACAGGGATACAATGAGCAGTTCTTC
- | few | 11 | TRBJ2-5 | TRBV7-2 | CASSHRETQYF | TGTGCCAGCAGCCACAGGGAGACCCAGTACTTC
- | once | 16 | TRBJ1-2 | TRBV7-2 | CASSLDTGVTISGYTF | TGTGCCAGCAGCTTAGACACCGGGGTCACGATATCCGGCTACACCTTC
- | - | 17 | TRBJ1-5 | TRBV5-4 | CASSSGGGGQDNQPQHF | TGTGCCAGCAGCTCGGGAGGGGGGGGGCAGGACAATCAGCCCCAGCATTTT
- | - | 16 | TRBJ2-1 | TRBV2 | CASIQEGTLSYNEQFF | TGTGCCAGCATCCAGGAGGGGACGCTATCGTACAATGAGCAGTTCTTC